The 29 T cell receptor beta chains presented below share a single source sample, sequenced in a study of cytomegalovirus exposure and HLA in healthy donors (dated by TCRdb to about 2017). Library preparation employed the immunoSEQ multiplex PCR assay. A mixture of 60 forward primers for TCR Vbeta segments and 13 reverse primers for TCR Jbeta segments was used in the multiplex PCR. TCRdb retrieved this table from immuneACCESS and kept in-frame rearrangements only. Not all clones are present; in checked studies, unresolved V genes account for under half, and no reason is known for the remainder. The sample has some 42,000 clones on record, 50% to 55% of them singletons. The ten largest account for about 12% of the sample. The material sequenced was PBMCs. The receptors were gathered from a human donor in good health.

CDR3 in amino acids: CASSPIQGTDQPQHF. The DNA of the CDR3 is TGTGCCAGCTCACCTATACAGGGGACGGATCAGCCCCAGCATTTT. This chain connects TRBV18 to TRBJ1-5; 7 positions match TRBD1. CDR1 is KGHSH, CDR2 LQKENI, per germline. V lost 3 bases and J lost 5; bases outside the gene matches: 7. The CDR3 consists of 15 residues.

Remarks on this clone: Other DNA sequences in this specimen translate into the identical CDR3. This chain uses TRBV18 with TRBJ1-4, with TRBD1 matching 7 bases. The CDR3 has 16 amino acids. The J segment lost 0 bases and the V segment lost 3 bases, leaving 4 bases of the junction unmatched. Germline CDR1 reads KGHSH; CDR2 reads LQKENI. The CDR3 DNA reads TGTGCCAGCTCACCGGGACAGCCTGCAACTAATGAAAAACTGTTTTTT. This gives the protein CASSPGQPATNEKLFF.

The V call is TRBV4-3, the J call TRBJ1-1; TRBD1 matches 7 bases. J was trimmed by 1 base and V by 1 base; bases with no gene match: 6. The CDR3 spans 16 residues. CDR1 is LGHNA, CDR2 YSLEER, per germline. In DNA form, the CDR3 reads TGCGCCAGCAGCCAAGTGCCGGGACAGTCGAACACTGAAGCTTTCTTT. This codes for CASSQVPGQSNTEAFF.

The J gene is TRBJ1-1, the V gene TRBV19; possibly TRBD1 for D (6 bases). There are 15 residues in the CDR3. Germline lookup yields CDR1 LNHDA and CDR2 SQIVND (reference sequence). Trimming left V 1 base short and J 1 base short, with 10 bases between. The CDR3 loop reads CASSIGDTTNTEAFF. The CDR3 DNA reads TGTGCCAGTAGTATAGGGGACACGACGAACACTGAAGCTTTCTTT.

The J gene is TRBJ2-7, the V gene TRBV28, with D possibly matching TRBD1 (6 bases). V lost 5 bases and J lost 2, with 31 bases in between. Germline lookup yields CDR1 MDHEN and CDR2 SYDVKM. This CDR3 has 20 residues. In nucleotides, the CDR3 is TGTGCCAGCAGTCTTATAAGACTCAACCGGGACAAATCTAGACCCTACGAGCAGTACTTC. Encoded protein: CASSLIRLNRDKSRPYEQYF.

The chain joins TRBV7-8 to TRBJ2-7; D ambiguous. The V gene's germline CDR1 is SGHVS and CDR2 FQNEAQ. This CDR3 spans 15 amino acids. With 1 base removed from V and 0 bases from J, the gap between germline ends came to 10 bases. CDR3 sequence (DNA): TGTGCCAGCAGCTTAGGGCGGCGGAGCTCCTACGAGCAGTACTTC. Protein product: CASSLGRRSSYEQYF.

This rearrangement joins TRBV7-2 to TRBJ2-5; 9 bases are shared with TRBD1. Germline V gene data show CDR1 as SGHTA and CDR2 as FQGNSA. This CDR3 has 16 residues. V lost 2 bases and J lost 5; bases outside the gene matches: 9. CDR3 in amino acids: CASSLRGSGQGETQYF. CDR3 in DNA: TGTGCCAGCAGCTTAAGGGGAAGTGGACAGGGGGAGACCCAGTACTTC.

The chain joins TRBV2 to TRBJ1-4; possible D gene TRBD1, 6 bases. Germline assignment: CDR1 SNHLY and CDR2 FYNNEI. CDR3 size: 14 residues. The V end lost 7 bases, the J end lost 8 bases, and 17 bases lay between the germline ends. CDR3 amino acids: CASNRQATGEKLFF. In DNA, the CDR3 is TGTGCCAGCAATAGACAGGCCACAGGGGAAAAACTGTTTTTT.

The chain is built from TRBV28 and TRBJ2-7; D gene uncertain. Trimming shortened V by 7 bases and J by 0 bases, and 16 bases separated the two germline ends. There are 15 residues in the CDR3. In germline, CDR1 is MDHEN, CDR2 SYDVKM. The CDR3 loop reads CASNSLAFSSYEQYF. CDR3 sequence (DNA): TGTGCCAGCAATTCCTTAGCCTTCAGCTCCTACGAGCAGTACTTC.

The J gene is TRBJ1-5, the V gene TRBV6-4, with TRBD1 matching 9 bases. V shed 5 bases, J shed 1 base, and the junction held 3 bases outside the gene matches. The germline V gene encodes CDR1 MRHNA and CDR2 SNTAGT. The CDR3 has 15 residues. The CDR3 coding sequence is TGTGCCAGCAGTCCCGGACAGGGGAGCAATCAGCCCCAGCATTTT. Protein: CASSPGQGSNQPQHF.

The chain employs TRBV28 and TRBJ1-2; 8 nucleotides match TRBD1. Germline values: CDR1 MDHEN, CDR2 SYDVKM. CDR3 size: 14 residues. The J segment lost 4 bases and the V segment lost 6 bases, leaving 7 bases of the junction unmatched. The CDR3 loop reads CASRPGGGSYGYTF. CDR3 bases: TGTGCCAGCAGACCAGGGGGCGGAAGCTATGGCTACACCTTC.

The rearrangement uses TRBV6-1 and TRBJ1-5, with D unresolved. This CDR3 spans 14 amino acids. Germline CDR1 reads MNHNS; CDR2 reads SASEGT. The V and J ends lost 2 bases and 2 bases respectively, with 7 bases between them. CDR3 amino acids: CASSEQMGNQPQHF. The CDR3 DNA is TGTGCCAGCAGTGAACAGATGGGCAATCAGCCCCAGCATTTT.

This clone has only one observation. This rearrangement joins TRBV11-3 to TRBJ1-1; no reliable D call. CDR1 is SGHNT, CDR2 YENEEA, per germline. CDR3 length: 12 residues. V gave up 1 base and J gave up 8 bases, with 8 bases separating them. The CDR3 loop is CASSLGSAEAFF. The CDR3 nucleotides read TGTGCCAGCAGCTTAGGCAGCGCCGAAGCTTTCTTT.

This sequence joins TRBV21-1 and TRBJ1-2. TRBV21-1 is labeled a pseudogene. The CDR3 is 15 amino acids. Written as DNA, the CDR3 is TGTGCCAGCAGCAAAGGGGAATGCAGGCGGGGTGGCTACACCTTC. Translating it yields CASSKGECRRGGYTF.

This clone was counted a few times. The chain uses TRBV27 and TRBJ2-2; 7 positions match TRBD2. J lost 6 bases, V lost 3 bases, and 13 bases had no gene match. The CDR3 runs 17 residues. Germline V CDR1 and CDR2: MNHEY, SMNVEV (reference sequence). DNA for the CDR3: TGTGCCAGCAGTTTCGGTGTGGCGGGAGTTAAGGCCGGGGAGCTGTTTTTT. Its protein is CASSFGVAGVKAGELFF.

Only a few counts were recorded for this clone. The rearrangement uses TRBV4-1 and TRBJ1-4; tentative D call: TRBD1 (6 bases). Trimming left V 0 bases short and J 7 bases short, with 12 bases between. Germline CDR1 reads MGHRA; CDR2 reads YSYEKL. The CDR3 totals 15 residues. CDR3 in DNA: TGCGCCAGCAGCCAAGAAGGGGGGGCAAGTGAAAAACTGTTTTTT. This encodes CASSQEGGASEKLFF.

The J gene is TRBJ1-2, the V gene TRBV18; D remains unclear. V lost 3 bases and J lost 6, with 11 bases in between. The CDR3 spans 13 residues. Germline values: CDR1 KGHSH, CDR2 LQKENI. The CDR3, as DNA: TGTGCCAGCTCACCGGAGGTCGTAGATGGCTACACCTTC. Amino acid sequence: CASSPEVVDGYTF.

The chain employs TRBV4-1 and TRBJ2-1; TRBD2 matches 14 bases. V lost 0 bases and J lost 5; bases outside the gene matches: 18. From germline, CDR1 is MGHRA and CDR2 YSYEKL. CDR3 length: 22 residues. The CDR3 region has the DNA TGCGCCAGCAGCCAAGATTGGCCAACCCGACTAGCGGGGGGGCCGAGGGACAATGAGCAGTTCTTC. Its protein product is CASSQDWPTRLAGGPRDNEQFF.

The CDR3 DNA reads as TGTGCCATCAGTGAGTCCGAGACAGGGAAGAGCAATCAGCCCCAGCATTTT. It translates to CAISESETGKSNQPQHF. This chain uses TRBV10-3 with TRBJ1-5; 7 bases map to TRBD1. CDR1 is ENHRY, CDR2 SYGVKD, per germline. The trim removed 0 bases at V and 1 base at J, leaving 6 bases unmatched. This CDR3 spans 17 amino acids.

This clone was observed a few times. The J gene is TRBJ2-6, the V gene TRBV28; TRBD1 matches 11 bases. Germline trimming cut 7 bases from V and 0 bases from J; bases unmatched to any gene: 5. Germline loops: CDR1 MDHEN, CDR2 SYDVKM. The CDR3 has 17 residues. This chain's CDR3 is CASNRDRGDSGANVLTF. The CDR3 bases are TGTGCCAGCAACCGGGACAGGGGGGACTCTGGGGCCAACGTCCTGACTTTC.

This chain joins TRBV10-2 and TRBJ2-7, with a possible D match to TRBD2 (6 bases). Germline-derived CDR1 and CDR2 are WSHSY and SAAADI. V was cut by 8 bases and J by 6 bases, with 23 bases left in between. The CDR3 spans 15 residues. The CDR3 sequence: CASELPGASGSEQYF. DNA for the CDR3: TGCGCCAGCGAGCTCCCGGGAGCCTCAGGGAGCGAGCAGTACTTC.

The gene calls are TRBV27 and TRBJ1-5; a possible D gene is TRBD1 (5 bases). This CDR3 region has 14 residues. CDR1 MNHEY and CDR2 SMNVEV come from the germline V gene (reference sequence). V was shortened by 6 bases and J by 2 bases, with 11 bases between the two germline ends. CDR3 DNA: TGTGCCAGCAGCTGGACGGGGGGCAATCAGCCCCAGCATTTT. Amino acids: CASSWTGGNQPQHF.

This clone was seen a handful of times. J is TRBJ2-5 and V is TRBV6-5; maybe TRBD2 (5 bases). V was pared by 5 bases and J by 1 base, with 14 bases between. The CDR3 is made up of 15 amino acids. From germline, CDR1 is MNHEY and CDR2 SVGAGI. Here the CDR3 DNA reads TGTGCCAGCAGTGTCGGGATGTTCCCCCAAGAGACCCAGTACTTC. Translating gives CASSVGMFPQETQYF.

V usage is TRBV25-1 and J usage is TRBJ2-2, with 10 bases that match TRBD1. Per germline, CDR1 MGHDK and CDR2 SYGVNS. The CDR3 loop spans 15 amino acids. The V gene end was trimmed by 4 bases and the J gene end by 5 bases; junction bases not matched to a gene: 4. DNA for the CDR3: TGTGCCAGCAGTGCGGGACAGGGGTTAACCGGGGAGCTGTTTTTT. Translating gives CASSAGQGLTGELFF.

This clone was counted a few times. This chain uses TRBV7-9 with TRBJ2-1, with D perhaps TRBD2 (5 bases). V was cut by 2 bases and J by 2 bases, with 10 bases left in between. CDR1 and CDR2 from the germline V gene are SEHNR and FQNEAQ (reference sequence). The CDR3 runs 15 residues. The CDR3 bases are TGTGCCAGCAGCTTACTAGACGGGACCTACAATGAGCAGTTCTTC. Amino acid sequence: CASSLLDGTYNEQFF.

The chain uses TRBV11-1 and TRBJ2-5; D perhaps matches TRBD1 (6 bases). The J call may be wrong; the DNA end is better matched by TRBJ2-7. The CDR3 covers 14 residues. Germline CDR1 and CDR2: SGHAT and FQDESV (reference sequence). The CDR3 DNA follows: TGTGCCAGCAGCCCCTCGACAGGAGCCTACGAGCAGTACTTC. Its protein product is CASSPSTGAYEQYF.

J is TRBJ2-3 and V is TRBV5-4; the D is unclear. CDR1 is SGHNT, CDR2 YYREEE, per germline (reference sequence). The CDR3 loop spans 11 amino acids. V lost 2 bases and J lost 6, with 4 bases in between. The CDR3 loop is CASSFQDTQYF. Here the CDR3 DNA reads TGTGCCAGCAGCTTCCAGGATACGCAGTATTTT.

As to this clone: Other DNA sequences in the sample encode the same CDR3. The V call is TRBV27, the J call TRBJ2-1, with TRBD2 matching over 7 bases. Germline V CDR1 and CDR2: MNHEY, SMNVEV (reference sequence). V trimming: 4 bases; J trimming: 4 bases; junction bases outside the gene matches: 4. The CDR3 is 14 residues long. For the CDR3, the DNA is TGTGCCAGCAGTTCGGGAGCGGGATACAATGAGCAGTTCTTC. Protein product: CASSSGAGYNEQFF.

CDR3 region: CSVDGRSSGSSYEQYF. The CDR3 nucleotides are TGCAGCGTTGATGGCAGGTCGAGCGGGAGCTCCTACGAGCAGTACTTC. This chain links TRBV29-1 with TRBJ2-7; the match to TRBD2 covers 8 bases. Trimming took 3 bases from V and 0 from J; bases not matched to a gene: 10. The germline gives CDR1 SQVTM, CDR2 ANQGSEA. The CDR3 covers 16 residues.